A selection of T cell receptor beta chains follows, all from one sample in a study of breast tumors, draining lymph nodes, adjacent tissues. TCRdb called the multiplex PCR reads again in MiXCR, with one record for every CDR3 protein. The sample includes under 250,000 distinct CDR3 sequences, roughly 32% of them seen just once. The material sequenced was axillary lymph node tissue. The receptor source for this set is a female donor with breast cancer. Some clones in this sample may be carry-over from other donors' samples. Each CDR3 is given with its conserved first and last residue.

v_call cdr3_aa
TRBV20-1 CSARVASGSSYNEQFF
TRBV7-9 CASSLGLAAHNEQFF
TRBV7-6 CASSFREREGNTGQLFF
TRBV11-3 CASSLHRANTDTQYF
TRBV7-7 CASSLEWTYSYGYPF
TRBV5-8 CASSLARVRGYTF
TRBV12-3/TRBV12-4 CASSFLGEQDTQYF
TRBV6-5 CASSYSRGSSGANVLTF
TRBV14 CASSQLGGLGAYEQYF
TRBV6-6 CASRPGIGADTQYF
TRBV2 CASRTDTNEKLFF
TRBV28 CASSLSGQGLSDTQYF
TRBV12-3/TRBV12-4 CASSRTNYGYTF
TRBV7-2 CASSLQGAILAGELFF
TRBV24-1 CATSDFPHRAKDTGELFF
TRBV15 CATSRVADTQYF
TRBV28 CASRSEGSGAGEQYF
TRBV20-1 CSVVPPGADRIISYEQYF
TRBV7-6 CASSPPLVGGIMNPEAFF